Below, one T cell receptor beta chain is given with its context. Recruitment covered about two dozen US areas and drew participants whose ages spanned about 18 to 89 years. Clinical history reported by participants formed the basis on which cohorts were assigned. Trimming removed 3 bases at V and 2 bases at J, with 8 bases between. The V gene's germline CDR1 is SGHTA and CDR2 FQGNSA. The CDR3 is 13 residues long. Under the authors' procedure: Nucleated cell number was recorded as an estimate derived from reference gene primer amplification. Sequencing was performed with immunoSEQ multiplex PCR; in TCRdb, only in-frame clones are kept and a portion is missing. V, J and clone size derive from that table, while D and trimming were established from the DNA sequence. Among 220,000 or so clones listed, about 80% were seen once. The source of the sample is a study of blood T cell repertoires in COVID-19.

The gene calls are TRBV7-2 and TRBJ2-7; D is possibly TRBD1 (5 bases). This receptor was taken from a middle-aged woman with acute COVID-19. Sequenced material: PBMCs or T cells enriched from blood (not recorded which). CDR3 sequence (DNA): TGTGCCAGCAGCTTTTTACAGGCCTACGAGCAGTACTTC. Translating it yields CASSFLQAYEQYF. Supplemented by reference TRBV7-2 and TRBJ2-7, the full variable domain reads GAGVSQSPSNKVTEKGKDVELRCDPISGHTALYWYRQSLGQGLEFLIYFQGNSAPDKSGLPSDRFSAERTGGSVSTLTIQRTQQEDSAVYLCASSFLQAYEQYFGPGTRLTVT.